This record concerns one T cell receptor beta chain sequence. The antigen is undetermined. This record comes from a study of OX40 agonist ivuxolimab in advanced cancers. CDR1 SGHTA and CDR2 FQGTGA come from the germline V gene. This CDR3 contains 12 residues. The V end was cut by 5 bases, the J end by 4 bases, with 3 bases between. Data came from immunoSEQ multiplex PCR; TCRdb stores just in-frame clones and leaves some out. The profile shows approximately 68,000 clones, 82% of them singletons. General study points: Both CD4+ and CD8+ T cell populations in blood had undergone clonal expansion by week 6 at 0.1 to 3.0 mg/kg. Some of the nonresponding patients also showed low levels of normalized T-cell clonal expansion.

The chain combines TRBV7-3 with TRBJ1-6, with D hard to call. The source material was CD4+ or CD8+ T cells sorted from blood, sampled in a trial of the OX40 agonist ivuxolimab. The sequence derives from an adult with an advanced solid tumor such as melanoma, head and neck, liver or kidney cancer. This chain's CDR3 is CASSNYNSPLHF. In nucleotides, the CDR3 is TGTGCCAGCAGCAATTATAATTCACCCCTCCACTTT.